Listed below are T cell receptor beta chains from one sample, sequenced in a study of T-cell memory formation after mild COVID-19. TCRdb used MiXCR to reprocess the 5' RACE reads, holding one entry per CDR3 protein. This table has 470,000 or so distinct CDR3 sequences, roughly 20% appearing once. Sequencing input: PBMCs or a T cell subset sorted from them (not recorded which). The receptor set was obtained from an adult woman who had mild COVID-19 (a few samples of this study predate the infection). Cell type and time point are not known. CDR3s include the opening cysteine and the closing phenylalanine or tryptophan. A D gene is named only where the DNA matches it firmly. Clone size is not always given. Where it is, it says once, few, many or a class for expanded clones.

J	V	D	size	CDR3	DNA
TRBJ1-2	TRBV15	NA	NA	CATSRGTTSNYGYTF	TGTGCCACCAGCAGAGGAACAACGTCCAACTATGGCTACACCTTC
TRBJ1-1	TRBV3-1	NA	few	CASSRKGGTEAFF	TGTGCCAGCAGCCGCAAGGGGGGCACTGAAGCTTTCTTT
TRBJ2-5	TRBV6-5	TRBD1	NA	CASSFTARTGSETQYF	TGTGCCAGCAGTTTCACGGCACGGACAGGTTCGGAGACCCAGTACTTC
TRBJ2-1	TRBV6-2/TRBV6-3	NA	few	CASSEGLLSSYNEQFF	TGTGCCAGCAGTGAGGGACTTTTGAGCTCCTACAATGAGCAGTTCTTC
TRBJ2-3	TRBV7-9	TRBD2	few	CASSPTSGSRGDTQYF	TGTGCCAGCAGCCCGACTAGCGGGAGTAGGGGAGATACGCAGTATTTT
TRBJ2-1	TRBV7-6	NA	few	CASSSGPGRTYNEQFF	TGTGCCAGCAGCTCGGGACCGGGACGGACTTACAATGAGCAGTTCTTC
TRBJ1-2	TRBV7-6	TRBD1	NA	CASSFDPGQGLGGYTF	TGTGCCAGCAGCTTTGACCCGGGACAGGGGCTGGGCGGCTACACCTTC
TRBJ1-2	TRBV12-3/TRBV12-4	NA	NA	CASSSPGTNYGYTF	TGTGCCAGCAGTTCCCCGGGGACCAACTATGGCTACACCTTC
TRBJ2-1	TRBV4-1	NA	NA	CASSQATDGYNEQFF	TGCGCCAGCAGCCAAGCCACGGACGGTTACAATGAGCAGTTCTTC
TRBJ2-7	TRBV10-3	TRBD1	NA	CAISGGAWDSYEQYF	TGTGCCATCAGTGGGGGTGCCTGGGACAGCTACGAGCAGTACTTC
TRBJ1-5	TRBV27	TRBD1	few	CASRQQGGNQPQHF	TGTGCCAGCAGACAACAGGGGGGTAATCAGCCCCAGCATTTT
TRBJ2-1	TRBV20-1	TRBD2	few	CSARDLAGASYNEQFF	TGCAGTGCTAGAGACCTAGCGGGGGCCTCCTACAATGAGCAGTTCTTC
TRBJ1-4	TRBV6-6	TRBD1	NA	CASSPRQGGDEKLFF	TGTGCCAGCAGTCCACGACAGGGTGGTGATGAAAAACTGTTTTTT
TRBJ1-2	TRBV12-3/TRBV12-4	NA	NA	CASSFYPGWDGYTF	TGTGCCAGCAGTTTCTACCCCGGGTGGGATGGCTACACCTTC
TRBJ2-7	TRBV29-1	NA	NA	CSVEGDAEGRSYEQYF	TGCAGCGTTGAAGGAGACGCTGAGGGCAGGTCGTACGAGCAGTACTTC
TRBJ2-7	TRBV7-2	TRBD2	NA	CASSLVVLAGGYEQYF	TGTGCCAGCAGCTTAGTGGTGCTAGCGGGGGGTTACGAGCAGTACTTC
TRBJ2-5	TRBV11-3	TRBD2	few	CASSELAGGPLETQYF	TGTGCCAGCAGCGAACTAGCGGGGGGGCCTTTAGAGACCCAGTACTTC
TRBJ2-7	TRBV5-6	NA	few	CASSLAQGLYEQYF	TGTGCCAGCAGCTTGGCACAGGGTCTCTACGAGCAGTACTTC
TRBJ1-1	TRBV6-5	NA	NA	CASSHGRTGNTEAFF	TGTGCCAGCAGTCACGGTAGGACCGGGAACACTGAAGCTTTCTTT
TRBJ2-7	TRBV5-1	TRBD1	NA	CASSLSQGVDEQYF	TGCGCCAGCAGCTTGTCTCAGGGGGTGGACGAGCAGTACTTC
TRBJ2-1	TRBV20-1	TRBD2	few	CSASLASGLAGTWSYNEQFF	TGCAGTGCTAGTTTGGCGTCCGGACTAGCGGGAACCTGGTCCTACAATGAGCAGTTCTTC
TRBJ2-5	TRBV20-1	NA	few	CSARPGSVTETQYF	TGCAGTGCTAGACCTGGCTCGGTCACGGAGACCCAGTACTTC
TRBJ2-7	TRBV11-2	TRBD1	few	CASSRYGQASYEQYF	TGTGCCAGCAGCCGCTACGGACAGGCGTCCTACGAGCAGTACTTC
TRBJ2-3	TRBV28	TRBD2	many	CASHASGGRSDTQYF	TGTGCCAGCCACGCTAGCGGGGGTAGGTCAGATACGCAGTATTTT
TRBJ2-7	TRBV20-1	NA	few	CSARAEGLYEQYF	TGCAGTGCTAGAGCGGAAGGTCTCTACGAGCAGTACTTC
TRBJ2-5	TRBV6-4	NA	NA	CAHYNPAEETQYF	TGTGCCCACTACAACCCAGCGGAAGAGACCCAGTACTTC
TRBJ1-5	TRBV6-5	TRBD1	few	CASSLRTGTSQPQHF	TGTGCCAGCAGCCTCCGGACAGGTACGAGTCAGCCCCAGCATTTT
TRBJ1-2	TRBV28	TRBD1	few	CASSLSTGARYGYTF	TGTGCCAGCAGTTTATCGACAGGGGCACGCTATGGCTACACCTTC
TRBJ1-1	TRBV18	NA	many	CASSPDINTEAFF	TGTGCCAGCTCACCCGACATCAACACTGAAGCTTTCTTT
TRBJ1-2	TRBV7-9	NA	few	CASSWDDRNYGYTF	TGTGCCAGCAGCTGGGACGACAGGAACTATGGCTACACCTTC
TRBJ1-1	TRBV5-6	NA	NA	CASSWGDQAFF	TGTGCCAGCAGCTGGGGCGATCAGGCTTTCTTT
TRBJ2-3	TRBV7-9	NA	NA	CASSLGRVGDTQYF	TGTGCCAGCAGCTTAGGGAGGGTCGGAGATACGCAGTATTTT
TRBJ1-1	TRBV19	TRBD1	NA	CASRPTGALSTEAFF	TGTGCCAGTAGACCGACAGGGGCCCTTAGCACTGAAGCTTTCTTT
TRBJ2-2	TRBV7-8	TRBD1	few	CASSRRTGDLLGTGELFF	TGTGCCAGCAGCCGACGGACAGGCGACCTGCTAGGGACCGGGGAGCTGTTTTTT
TRBJ2-7	TRBV6-5	TRBD2	few	CASSYTSGNPGEQYF	TGTGCCAGCAGTTACACTAGCGGGAACCCAGGGGAGCAGTACTTC
TRBJ2-2	TRBV12-3/TRBV12-4	NA	few	CASSFGFTGELFF	TGTGCCAGCAGTTTCGGTTTCACCGGGGAGCTGTTTTTT
TRBJ1-5	TRBV19	TRBD1	NA	CASSPRDRNQPQHF	TGTGCCAGTAGTCCCCGGGACAGGAATCAGCCCCAGCATTTT
TRBJ1-1	TRBV19	TRBD1	few	CATSGTEEPFF	TGTGCCACCTCCGGGACAGAGGAACCTTTCTTT
TRBJ2-7	TRBV4-2	TRBD2	few	CASSQELLGLPLEQYF	TGTGCCAGCAGCCAAGAATTATTGGGACTACCTTTGGAGCAGTACTTC
TRBJ1-2	TRBV2	TRBD1	NA	CASSRDRGSFGYTF	TGTGCCAGCAGTAGGGACAGGGGGTCTTTTGGCTACACCTTC
TRBJ2-1	TRBV6-5	NA	NA	CASSYSRTSSYNEQFF	TGTGCCAGCAGTTATTCGAGAACTAGCTCCTACAATGAGCAGTTCTTC
TRBJ1-2	TRBV11-3	NA	NA	CASSLSLGNGYTF	TGTGCCAGCAGCTTGAGCTTAGGGAATGGCTACACCTTC
TRBJ1-1	TRBV29-1	NA	few	CSVWGASPDTEAFF	TGCAGCGTTTGGGGGGCGTCTCCGGACACTGAAGCTTTCTTT
TRBJ2-7	TRBV6-1	TRBD2	once	CASSGLAGHYEQYF	TGTGCCAGCAGTGGGCTAGCGGGGCACTACGAGCAGTACTTC
TRBJ2-5	TRBV13	NA	NA	CASSLRGGEQETQYF	TGTGCCAGCAGCTTACGAGGGGGGGAACAAGAGACCCAGTACTTC
TRBJ2-2	TRBV5-5	NA	few	CASSLAPSPNTGELFF	TGTGCCAGCAGCTTGGCTCCATCCCCCAACACCGGGGAGCTGTTTTTT
TRBJ2-1	TRBV7-2	TRBD2	NA	CASRPPGLAVAEQFF	TGTGCCAGCAGACCTCCGGGACTAGCGGTTGCAGAGCAGTTCTTC
TRBJ2-7	TRBV5-5	NA	NA	CASSSLGGDSSSYEQYF	TGTGCCAGCAGCTCCCTTGGGGGGGACAGCAGCTCCTACGAGCAGTACTTC
TRBJ2-3	TRBV12-3/TRBV12-4	TRBD2	few	CASGIWGLHSTDTQYF	TGTGCCAGCGGCATTTGGGGACTACATAGCACAGATACGCAGTATTTT
TRBJ1-2	TRBV19	TRBD1	once	CASSRDSSNYGYTF	TGTGCCAGTAGTCGGGACAGTTCTAACTATGGCTACACCTTC
TRBJ2-1	TRBV12-3/TRBV12-4	TRBD2	few	CASILAGGTNEQFF	TGTGCCAGCATTCTAGCGGGGGGAACGAATGAGCAGTTCTTC
TRBJ2-7	TRBV5-1	TRBD2	few	CASSDGTRNEQYF	TGCGCCAGCAGCGACGGGACTAGAAACGAGCAGTACTTC